These T cell receptor beta chains were read from a single sample in a study of Graves' ophthalmopathy and Graves' hyperthyroidism. MiXCR was run by TCRdb on the multiplex PCR reads, yielding one entry per CDR3 protein. Of about 390,000 distinct CDR3 sequences listed, about 18% are singletons. The specimen was peripheral blood. The origin of the receptors is an adult woman with stable Graves' hyperthyroidism. CDR3s include the opening cysteine and the closing phenylalanine or tryptophan. Each record gives: V gene, CDR3 protein.

V gene: TRBV2; CDR3 protein: CASTGRNYGYTF
V gene: TRBV24-1; CDR3 protein: CATSYSPLGGEETQYF
V gene: TRBV5-1; CDR3 protein: CASSSLYFQETQYF
V gene: TRBV2; CDR3 protein: CASKTGPASNTGELFF
V gene: TRBV20-1; CDR3 protein: CSVYGETQYF
V gene: TRBV18; CDR3 protein: CASSPPDGSSYEQYF
V gene: TRBV11-1; CDR3 protein: CASSPTSGTNTGELFF
V gene: TRBV7-9; CDR3 protein: CASSSNALRVSVGYTF
V gene: TRBV19; CDR3 protein: CASSKGRANYGYTF
V gene: TRBV6-1; CDR3 protein: CASSERGTALYSNQPQHF
V gene: TRBV28; CDR3 protein: CASSSRSWEMNTEVFF
V gene: TRBV6-1; CDR3 protein: CASSPPRYEQYF
V gene: TRBV12-5; CDR3 protein: CASGLVLGGADTGELFF
V gene: TRBV28; CDR3 protein: CASSLGQAKQYF
V gene: TRBV6-9; CDR3 protein: CASSYFPRSERVSAQHF
V gene: TRBV20-1; CDR3 protein: CSAIMGEQYF
V gene: TRBV27; CDR3 protein: CASSTGLAGGNEQYF
V gene: TRBV2; CDR3 protein: CASSDQDVTEAFF
V gene: TRBV5-1; CDR3 protein: CASRDREYEQYF
V gene: TRBV20-1; CDR3 protein: CSARDNRRGYSYEQYF
V gene: TRBV7-9; CDR3 protein: CASSLVEGNTIYF
V gene: TRBV6-2/TRBV6-3; CDR3 protein: CASRGTADYGYTF
V gene: TRBV27; CDR3 protein: CASSPGTDITGELFF
V gene: TRBV2; CDR3 protein: CASILDKGTLQYF
V gene: TRBV27; CDR3 protein: CASRILLGTANSPLHF
V gene: TRBV7-2; CDR3 protein: CASSTPARTGRNYGYTF
V gene: TRBV12-3/TRBV12-4; CDR3 protein: CASSLAGPEAKNIQYF
V gene: TRBV30; CDR3 protein: CAWSRQGDTGELFF
V gene: TRBV28; CDR3 protein: CASSFVETQYF
V gene: TRBV4-2; CDR3 protein: CASSQQYSMSDEVNYGYTF
V gene: TRBV11-2; CDR3 protein: CASSRDRLNSPLHF
V gene: TRBV11-2; CDR3 protein: CASSGQGFIEQYF
V gene: TRBV27; CDR3 protein: CASSRFAPGLAGGEQYF
V gene: TRBV18; CDR3 protein: CASTNPGHSPEYWNTEAFF
V gene: TRBV5-1; CDR3 protein: CASSPGTASSGANVLTF
V gene: TRBV9; CDR3 protein: CASSVDGMGETQYF
V gene: TRBV18; CDR3 protein: CASSPEVQRNSPLHF
V gene: TRBV29-1; CDR3 protein: CSVRDPSLYEQYF
V gene: TRBV15; CDR3 protein: CATSRDRGRGYGYTF
V gene: TRBV20-1; CDR3 protein: CSARGLSGRYEQYF
V gene: TRBV7-2; CDR3 protein: CASSRAEGETQYF
V gene: TRBV7-9; CDR3 protein: CASSPSDRGYGYTF
V gene: TRBV5-1; CDR3 protein: CASRPGDRAPETQYF
V gene: TRBV25-1; CDR3 protein: CASRGVETQYF
V gene: TRBV4-2; CDR3 protein: CASSQDRYEQYF
V gene: TRBV2; CDR3 protein: CASSGGASGRKYEQYF
V gene: TRBV20-1; CDR3 protein: CSAEVLAGETQYF
V gene: TRBV12-3/TRBV12-4; CDR3 protein: CASSFAGFLGNQPQHF
V gene: TRBV19; CDR3 protein: CASSMSQGGYGYTF
V gene: TRBV25-1; CDR3 protein: CASELDGGAEASF
V gene: TRBV12-3/TRBV12-4; CDR3 protein: CASSHRTSGMLNTGELFF
V gene: TRBV12-3/TRBV12-4; CDR3 protein: CASSLGRVASYEQYF
V gene: TRBV15; CDR3 protein: CATSRDDGPWENTEAFF
V gene: TRBV2; CDR3 protein: CASSGGGRVNTF
V gene: TRBV7-8; CDR3 protein: CASSPTGGELFF
V gene: TRBV12-3/TRBV12-4; CDR3 protein: CASSLDRLIRTEAFF
V gene: TRBV20-1; CDR3 protein: CSARDLALKRVTDTQYF